The clone carrying this TCR beta chain was picked up a small number of times. No antigen is known for it. This entry is derived from a study of T cells after yellow fever vaccination. Study information: Preparation of the low-cell-number fractions used SMART-Seq v4 Ultra Low Input. Study outcomes and limitations: Most primary-vaccination clones recurred post-booster (approximately 95% CD4, 88% CD8).

Template switching with 5'RACE generated the TCR cDNA and added a universal primer site and UMIs. Each CDR3 protein gets one entry after TCRdb re-called the 5' RACE reads with MiXCR. The data show about 240,000 distinct CDR3 sequences, less than 9% seen once. This CDR3 contains 13 residues. V lost 3 bases and J lost 5, with 9 bases in between. The V gene's germline CDR1 is SGHTA and CDR2 FQGTGA. The sequencing here drew on CD4+ T cells sorted from PBMCs, taken 15 days after the yellow fever booster vaccination. The rearrangement uses TRBV7-3 and TRBJ2-3; D unresolved. The TCR comes from a man aged 25 to 40 who received the YFV17D yellow fever vaccine. The CDR3 is CASSFEREDTQYF. For the CDR3, the DNA is TGTGCCAGCAGCTTTGAAAGGGAAGATACGCAGTATTTT.